These 32 T cell receptor beta chains share one sample of origin, sequenced in a study of T cell responses to AZD1222 COVID-19 vaccine. This table comes from immunoSEQ multiplex PCR, and its TCRdb copy is limited to in-frame clones, with some not included. The sample has about 160,000 clones; 90% to 95% are singletons. The sequencing here drew on peripheral blood, taken on day 0 of AZD1222 vaccination. Receptor source: an adult in good health.

The chain couples TRBV15 to TRBJ2-1; 8 bases align to TRBD2. V was pared by 0 bases and J by 5 bases, with 6 bases of the junction left unmatched. CDR1 LNHNV and CDR2 YYDKDF come from the germline V gene (reference sequence). CDR3 size: 16 residues. The CDR3 here is CATSREGSSGNNEQFF. The CDR3 nucleotides read TGTGCCACCAGCAGAGAAGGTAGTAGCGGGAACAATGAGCAGTTCTTC.

This clone occurred a few times. Here the CDR3 reads CASSSDLATNEKLFF. CDR3 DNA: TGTGCCAGCAGCTCCGACCTGGCAACTAATGAAAAACTGTTTTTT. This sequence joins TRBV7-2 and TRBJ1-4; D uncertain. Germline-derived CDR1 and CDR2 are SGHTA and FQGNSA. The CDR3 is made up of 15 amino acids. The V end lost 4 bases, the J end lost 0 bases, and 9 bases lay between the germline ends.

This chain joins TRBV9 and TRBJ1-3; 8 bases fit TRBD1. The germline V gene has CDR1 SGDLS and CDR2 YYNGEE. The trim removed 0 bases at V and 1 base at J, leaving 9 bases unmatched. The CDR3 spans 18 residues. DNA for the CDR3: TGTGCCAGCAGCGTAGGAAGCGGCAGGACAGGGTCTGGAAACACCATATATTTT. Protein sequence: CASSVGSGRTGSGNTIYF. Complete variable domain (other parts from reference TRBV9 and TRBJ1-3): DSGVTQTPKHLITATGQRVTLRCSPRSGDLSVYWYQQSLDQGLQFLIQYYNGEERAKGNILERFSAQQFPDLHSELNLSSLELGDSALYFCASSVGSGRTGSGNTIYFGEGSWLTVV.

This chain connects TRBV5-1 to TRBJ1-1, with D possibly being TRBD1 (5 bases). Germline V gives CDR1 SGHRS, CDR2 YFSETQ. Trimming left V 4 bases short and J 1 base short, with 14 bases between. CDR3 size: 15 residues. As DNA, the CDR3 is TGCGCCAGCAGCCTGCTAGACAGCCAGAACACTGAAGCTTTCTTT. As protein: CASSLLDSQNTEAFF. Full variable domain (remainder filled in from reference TRBV5-1 and TRBJ1-1): KAGVTQTPRYLIKTRGQQVTLSCSPISGHRSVSWYQQTPGQGLQFLFEYFSETQRNKGNFPGRFSGRQFSNSRSEMNVSTLELGDSALYLCASSLLDSQNTEAFFGQGTRLTVV.

This rearrangement joins TRBV5-1 to TRBJ2-1; D gene ambiguous. Trimming took off 1 base at V and 5 bases at J, with 16 bases between the two ends. Germline CDR1 and CDR2: SGHRS and YFSETQ. CDR3 length: 16 amino acids. The CDR3 here is CASSLLTTKGNNEQFF. CDR3 sequence (DNA): TGCGCCAGCAGCTTGCTAACCACCAAGGGCAACAATGAGCAGTTCTTC.

The J gene is TRBJ2-1, the V gene TRBV4-3, with D unresolved. CDR1 LGHNA and CDR2 YSLEER come from the germline V gene. The CDR3 loop spans 13 amino acids. V was pared by 0 bases and J by 8 bases, with 8 bases between. The CDR3 nucleotides read TGCGCCAGCAGCCAAGATCGGGCGCATGAGCAGTTCTTC. Encoded protein: CASSQDRAHEQFF.

As for this clone: This sample includes further DNA sequences coding for the same CDR3. J is TRBJ1-1 and V is TRBV5-1; D is uncertain. V was shortened by 4 bases and J by 2 bases, with 6 bases between the two germline ends. Germline assignment: CDR1 SGHRS and CDR2 YFSETQ. The CDR3 spans 12 residues. The CDR3 loop is CASSLSNTEAFF. DNA for the CDR3: TGCGCCAGCAGCCTCTCTAACACTGAAGCTTTCTTT.

This clone was detected a few times. The chain joins TRBV30 to TRBJ2-2; D not certain. CDR3 length: 14 amino acids. Germline values: CDR1 GTSNPN, CDR2 SVGIG (reference sequence). V lost 3 bases, J lost 4 bases, and 12 bases lay in between. CDR3 nucleotides: TGTGCCTGGAGCGGTACCCTGGGCACCGGGGAGCTGTTTTTT. Protein product: CAWSGTLGTGELFF.

The J gene is TRBJ2-6, the V gene TRBV7-7; D possibly uses TRBD1 or TRBD2 (7 bases each). In germline, CDR1 is SSHAT, CDR2 FNYEAQ (reference sequence). The CDR3 runs to 17 residues. CDR3 sequence: CASNPRGGAFGANVLTF. In DNA, the CDR3 is TGTGCTAGTAACCCCAGGGGGGGCGCGTTCGGGGCCAACGTCCTGACTTTC.

The chain combines TRBV10-1 with TRBJ2-1; 12 nucleotides match TRBD2. This CDR3 is built from 15 residues. Germline V CDR1 and CDR2: WNHNN, SYGVQD (reference sequence). The V and J ends lost 8 bases and 15 bases, in that order; junction bases with no gene match: 17. DNA of the CDR3: TGCGCCAGCGAGCCCACTTTACCACTAGCGGGAGGACCGTTCTTC. This translates into CASEPTLPLAGGPFF.

The chain links TRBV6-5 to TRBJ1-1; TRBD1 matches 8 bases. V was pared by 6 bases and J by 4 bases, with 7 bases of the junction left unmatched. CDR1 is MNHEY, CDR2 SVGAGI, per germline. This CDR3 is built from 14 residues. The CDR3 protein is CASRLTGGRTEAFF. The DNA for the CDR3 is TGTGCCAGCAGGCTTACAGGGGGGCGCACTGAAGCTTTCTTT.

This rearrangement joins TRBV6-4 to TRBJ2-2, with 7 positions matching TRBD1. CDR3 size: 14 residues. V lost 6 bases to trimming and J lost 1 base; unmatched junction nucleotides: 2. Per germline, CDR1 MRHNA and CDR2 SNTAGT. Written as DNA, the CDR3 is TGTGCCAGCAGCGGGACAGTGAACACCGGGGAGCTGTTTTTT. It specifies CASSGTVNTGELFF.

Only a few counts were recorded for this clone. The V call is TRBV9, the J call TRBJ1-3, with TRBD1 identical over 7 bases. CDR3 length: 16 residues. CDR1 is SGDLS, CDR2 YYNGEE, per germline. J was trimmed by 2 bases and V by 0 bases; bases with no gene match: 5. The CDR3 protein is CASSVDEGAAGNTIYF. The CDR3, as DNA: TGTGCCAGCAGCGTAGACGAGGGGGCAGCTGGAAACACCATATATTTT.

The chain has TRBV19 and TRBJ2-1; tentatively, D is TRBD1 (6 bases). V dropped 5 bases and J dropped 2 bases, with 10 bases sitting between them. The CDR3 has 14 residues. Germline V lookup: CDR1 LNHDA, CDR2 SQIVND (reference sequence). The CDR3 DNA is TGTGCCAGTAGTCAGGGGCTAACCTACAATGAGCAGTTCTTC. It codes for CASSQGLTYNEQFF.

This sequence joins TRBV29-1 and TRBJ1-1; 11 bases align to TRBD1. The V gene end was trimmed by 7 bases and the J gene end by 2 bases; junction bases not matched to a gene: 3. The CDR3 sequence is 13 residues long. Germline V gene data show CDR1 as SQVTM and CDR2 as ANQGSEA. CDR3 coding DNA: TGCAGCGCTGGGACAGGGGGTAACACTGAAGCTTTCTTT. This encodes CSAGTGGNTEAFF.

The chain has TRBV3-1 (or the pseudogene TRBV3-2) and TRBJ1-1; maybe TRBD1 (6 bases). The CDR3 totals 12 residues. Germline assignment: CDR1 LGHDT and CDR2 YNNKEL (reference sequence). V gave up 0 bases and J gave up 8 bases, with 7 bases separating them. CDR3 nucleotide sequence: TGTGCCAGCAGCCAAGAGAGGGGGGAAGCTTTCTTT. This gives the protein CASSQERGEAFF.

The genes are TRBV2 and TRBJ2-1, with 7 bases fitting TRBD2. V lost 4 bases and J lost 7; bases outside the gene matches: 4. There are 13 residues in the CDR3. Germline V gene data show CDR1 as SNHLY and CDR2 as FYNNEI. This chain's CDR3 is CASSGGLENEQFF. The CDR3 bases are TGTGCCAGCAGTGGTGGACTAGAAAATGAGCAGTTCTTC.

CDR3 residues: CASSYSRGSLDEQYF. The CDR3 DNA is TGTGCCAGCAGTTACTCGAGGGGCAGCCTCGACGAGCAGTACTTC. J is TRBJ2-7 and V is TRBV6-5; D might be TRBD1 or TRBD2, each matching 5 bases. V lost 0 bases and J 5 bases, leaving 14 bases between the germline ends. CDR1 and CDR2 (germline): MNHEY, SVGAGI. The CDR3 sequence is 15 residues long.

The chain has TRBV11-2 and TRBJ2-1; 7 nucleotides line up with TRBD2. The V gene end was trimmed by 5 bases and the J gene end by 0 bases; junction bases not matched to a gene: 16. This CDR3 contains 19 residues. Germline loops: CDR1 SGHAT, CDR2 FQNNGV. CDR3 protein: CASSPLRSSGRSSYNEQFF. In DNA form, the CDR3 reads TGTGCCAGCAGCCCCCTTCGTAGTAGCGGGCGTAGCTCCTACAATGAGCAGTTCTTC.

The rearrangement links TRBV5-8 to TRBJ2-2; 7 nucleotides agree with TRBD1. Germline assignment: CDR1 SGHTS and CDR2 YDEGEE. The CDR3 sequence is 14 residues long. V dropped 3 bases and J dropped 11; count of bases not matched to a gene: 10. CDR3 protein: CASSSARGRSELFF. CDR3 bases: TGTGCCAGCAGCTCTGCGAGGGGGCGGAGTGAGCTGTTTTTT.

J is TRBJ1-4 and V is TRBV24-1; possibly TRBD1 for D (6 bases). Germline CDR1 KGHDR, CDR2 SFDVKD. The CDR3 loop spans 18 amino acids. Trimming shortened V by 1 base and J by 2 bases, and 16 bases separated the two germline ends. CDR3 DNA sequence: TGTGCCACCAGTGATTTAAGGCACAGGGTACATACTAATGAAAAACTGTTTTTT. Translated: CATSDLRHRVHTNEKLFF.

The chain links TRBV4-3 to TRBJ2-3; 10 nucleotides line up with TRBD1. Germline CDR1 LGHNA, CDR2 YSLEER. The CDR3 extends over 15 amino acids. The ends lost 4 bases at V and 6 bases at J; junction bases unmatched: 7. For the CDR3, the DNA is TGCGCCAGCAGCCGCGGACAGGGGGTAGCGGATACGCAGTATTTT. Translation gives CASSRGQGVADTQYF.

This sequence joins TRBV5-5 and TRBJ2-7; D uncertain. Trimming cost V 0 bases and J 4 bases, with 8 bases left between them. Looked up from germline, CDR1 is SGHKS and CDR2 is YYEKEE (reference sequence). The CDR3 is 13 residues long. The CDR3 spells CASSLGLYYEQYF. For the CDR3, the DNA is TGTGCCAGCAGCTTGGGCCTTTATTACGAGCAGTACTTC.

The chain combines TRBV4-1 with TRBJ1-6, with D unclear. This CDR3 spans 16 amino acids. Trimming cost V 2 bases and J 5 bases, with 13 bases left between them. Germline CDR1 reads MGHRA; CDR2 reads YSYEKL. The CDR3 sequence is CASSQPDQLNNSPLHF. The DNA for the CDR3 is TGCGCCAGCAGCCAACCAGATCAGCTTAATAATTCACCCCTCCACTTT.

This chain links TRBV13 with TRBJ2-7, with 8 bases identical to TRBD1. With 5 bases clipped from V and 5 bases from J, the junction kept 5 bases outside the gene matches. This CDR3 comprises 13 residues. The germline V gene has CDR1 PRHDT and CDR2 FYEKMQ (reference sequence). CDR3 amino acids: CASSPTGENEQYF. CDR3 sequence (DNA): TGTGCCAGCAGCCCGACAGGGGAGAACGAGCAGTACTTC. Based on the CDR3 plus reference TRBV13 and TRBJ2-7, the full variable domain is AAGVIQSPRHLIKEKRETATLKCYPIPRHDTVYWYQQGPGQDPQFLISFYEKMQSDKGSIPDRFSAQQFSDYHSELNMSSLELGDSALYFCASSPTGENEQYFGPGTRLTVT.

CDR3 in DNA: TGTGCCTGGAGTCGATTGGGTAGCGGGGGGTACCAAGAGACCCAGTACTTC. Amino acids: CAWSRLGSGGYQETQYF. The chain employs TRBV30 and TRBJ2-5; 10 bases map to TRBD2. V lost 2 bases and J lost 0; bases outside the gene matches: 9. CDR1 and CDR2 (germline): GTSNPN, SVGIG (reference sequence). The CDR3 sequence is 17 residues long. Variable domain in full (rest from reference TRBV30 and TRBJ2-5): SQTIHQWPATLVQPVGSPLSLECTVEGTSNPNLYWYRQAAGRGLQLLFYSVGIGQISSEVPQNLSASRPQDRQFILSSKKLLLSDSGFYLCAWSRLGSGGYQETQYFGPGTRLLVL.

The chain joins TRBV28 to TRBJ2-7, with D tentatively TRBD2 (5 bases). Trimming took off 1 base at V and 6 bases at J, with 7 bases between the two ends. The CDR3 extends over 12 amino acids. Germline V gene data show CDR1 as MDHEN and CDR2 as SYDVKM. CDR3 region: CASSLLRAEQYF. The CDR3 nucleotides read TGTGCCAGCAGTTTATTGAGGGCCGAGCAGTACTTC. Variable domain in full (rest from reference TRBV28 and TRBJ2-7): DVKVTQSSRYLVKRTGEKVFLECVQDMDHENMFWYRQDPGLGLRLIYFSYDVKMKEKGDIPEGYSVSREKKERFSLILESASTNQTSMYLCASSLLRAEQYFGPGTRLTVT.

The chain is built from TRBV10-2 and TRBJ1-1, with TRBD1 as a possible D gene (6 bases). Germline values: CDR1 WSHSY, CDR2 SAAADI. V dropped 8 bases and J dropped 3 bases, with 10 bases sitting between them. The CDR3 runs 12 residues. CDR3 DNA: TGCGCCAGCTATCCAGGGGACACTGAAGCTTTCTTT. Protein sequence: CASYPGDTEAFF.

This chain links TRBV19 with TRBJ1-1; perhaps TRBD1 as D (5 bases). Trimming removed 5 bases at V and 11 bases at J, with 21 bases between. In germline, CDR1 is LNHDA, CDR2 SQIVND (reference sequence). CDR3 length: 14 amino acids. The CDR3 DNA reads as TGTGCCAGTAGTTCGATGAGTTCGGGGGTCTCCGCTTTCTTT. It encodes CASSSMSSGVSAFF.

The chain combines TRBV7-2 with TRBJ1-5, with D tentatively TRBD1 (6 bases). The CDR3 spans 14 residues. V was shortened by 5 bases and J by 4 bases, with 12 bases between the two germline ends. Per germline, CDR1 SGHTA and CDR2 FQGNSA. CDR3 amino acids: CASSTGAVNQPQHF. CDR3 nucleotides: TGTGCCAGCAGCACGGGGGCGGTGAATCAGCCCCAGCATTTT.

The V gene is TRBV9, the J gene TRBJ1-6, with 8 bases matching TRBD1. V lost 2 bases to trimming and J lost 9 bases; unmatched junction nucleotides: 4. CDR1 and CDR2 (germline): SGDLS, YYNGEE. CDR3 length equals 14 residues. This CDR3 is CASSVQGASSPLHF. The CDR3 region has the DNA TGTGCCAGCAGCGTGCAGGGGGCGAGTTCACCCCTCCACTTT. Combining the CDR3 with reference TRBV9 and TRBJ1-6 gives the whole variable domain DSGVTQTPKHLITATGQRVTLRCSPRSGDLSVYWYQQSLDQGLQFLIQYYNGEERAKGNILERFSAQQFPDLHSELNLSSLELGDSALYFCASSVQGASSPLHFGNGTRLTVT.

The chain carries TRBV5-1 and TRBJ2-3; D perhaps matches TRBD2 (6 bases). V was clipped by 2 bases and J by 2 bases, with 15 bases between them. There are 16 residues in the CDR3. Germline CDR1 is SGHRS and CDR2 is YFSETQ. CDR3: CASSFVLATLTDTQYF. CDR3 nucleotide sequence: TGCGCCAGCAGCTTTGTTCTAGCGACGCTCACAGATACGCAGTATTTT.